This is a list of T cell receptor beta chains from one sample in a study of blood T cell repertoires in COVID-19. The table came from immunoSEQ multiplex PCR; TCRdb's copy has only in-frame clones and leaves some out. The sample consists of about 250,000 clones, approximately 91% of them appearing once. Sequenced material: peripheral blood. These receptors were taken from a woman aged 40 to 55 who had recovered from COVID-19. CDR3s include the opening cysteine and the closing phenylalanine or tryptophan. A D gene is named only where the DNA matches it firmly. Expanded clones get a size class; other rows say once, few or many, or leave the size out.

abundance,j_gene,v_gene,d_gene,CDR3nt,CDR3aa
once,TRBJ2-5,TRBV3-1/TRBV3-2,TRBD1,TGTGCCAGCAGCCGACGGACAGGGCGAATAGAGACCCAGTACTTC,CASSRRTGRIETQYF
once,TRBJ1-1,TRBV10-3,TRBD1,TGTGCCATCAGTGAGCGCCTCCGACAGGGGGCTAACACTGAAGCTTTCTTT,CAISERLRQGANTEAFF
-,TRBJ2-1,TRBV5-1,TRBD1,TGCGCCAGCAGCCTACAGGGGTCTCGCAATGAGCAGTTCTTC,CASSLQGSRNEQFF
once,TRBJ1-4,TRBV28,-,TGTGCCAGCAGTTCTCTCGTACCCGGTAATTCGGAACTGTTTTTT,CASSSLVPGNSELFF
-,TRBJ2-1,TRBV7-9,-,TGTGCCAGCAGCTTTTATACTATTGATGAGCAGTTCTTC,CASSFYTIDEQFF
-,TRBJ1-2,TRBV30,TRBD1,TGTGCCTGGAGTCTGGACAGGGGGCATGGCTACACCTTC,CAWSLDRGHGYTF
-,TRBJ1-3,TRBV3-1/TRBV3-2,TRBD1,TGTGCCAGCAGCCACGAGGGACAGTCTTCTGGAAACACCATATATTTT,CASSHEGQSSGNTIYF
-,TRBJ2-7,TRBV6-5,TRBD1,TGTGCCAGCAAGAGGACAGGGGGCAGTTACGAGCAGTACTTC,CASKRTGGSYEQYF
-,TRBJ1-2,TRBV7-9,TRBD1,TGTGCCAGCAGCATCATGGGACAGGGGCAGGGCTACACCTTC,CASSIMGQGQGYTF
-,TRBJ2-7,TRBV3-1/TRBV3-2,TRBD1,TGTGCCAGCAGCCAAGAAGGGCTGACAGGGAGAAGCTACGAGCAGTACTTC,CASSQEGLTGRSYEQYF
-,TRBJ1-2,TRBV10-3,TRBD1,TGTGCCATCAGTGAAGGGACAGGTGTTCGTGGACGCTACACCTTC,CAISEGTGVRGRYTF
once,TRBJ2-3,TRBV19,-,TGTGCCAGTAGTTCGACATTCAGCACAGATACGCAGTATTTT,CASSSTFSTDTQYF
-,TRBJ2-3,TRBV7-9,-,TGTGCCAGCAGCCACCGACAGGCGTCCACAGATACGCAGTATTTT,CASSHRQASTDTQYF
-,TRBJ2-7,TRBV5-1,-,TGCGCCAGCAGCTTGGCGGGGACTGGTGCCTACGAGCAGTACTTC,CASSLAGTGAYEQYF
-,TRBJ2-7,TRBV19,TRBD2,TGTGCCAGTAGGTCTCCTAGCGGGAATTACGGCGAGCAGTACTTC,CASRSPSGNYGEQYF
-,TRBJ2-2,TRBV9,TRBD2,TGTGCCAGCAGCGTACAGGGACTAGCGGGTGCCGGGGAGCTGTTTTTT,CASSVQGLAGAGELFF
-,TRBJ2-3,TRBV2,-,TGTGCCAGCAAGAAAGACTCAGATACGCAGTATTTT,CASKKDSDTQYF
-,TRBJ1-4,TRBV18,-,TGTGCCAGCTCACCACGGAGGAATGATGAAAAACTGTTTTTT,CASSPRRNDEKLFF
-,TRBJ2-3,TRBV7-2,-,TGTGCCAGCAGCCGCTACACAGATACGCAGTATTTT,CASSRYTDTQYF
-,TRBJ1-2,TRBV2,TRBD1,TGTGCCAGCAGTGAAGGCAGGGGGGACTATGGCTACACCTTC,CASSEGRGDYGYTF
-,TRBJ2-1,TRBV7-2,TRBD2,TGTGCCAGCAGCTTAGCGGGACTAGGCGCGCAGGCGCAGTTCTTC,CASSLAGLGAQAQFF
once,TRBJ2-2,TRBV5-1,TRBD1,TGCGCCAGCAGCTCGGGACAGGGCACGGGCACCGGGGAGCTGTTTTTT,CASSSGQGTGTGELFF
-,TRBJ2-3,TRBV7-9,TRBD2,TGTGCCAGCAGCTTAATGGCGGAGGGAGGGGATACGCAGTATTTT,CASSLMAEGGDTQYF
-,TRBJ1-1,TRBV18,-,TGTGCCAGCTCACCTACCTTGAGCCGGGGCACTGAAGCTTTCTTT,CASSPTLSRGTEAFF
-,TRBJ1-3,TRBV2,-,TGTGCCAGTCGACAAGACTCTGGAAACACCATATATTTT,CASRQDSGNTIYF
-,TRBJ2-7,TRBV2,-,TGTGCCAGCAGTCCCCGCGGGGTTCCCTACGAGCAGTACTTC,CASSPRGVPYEQYF
-,TRBJ1-1,TRBV30,-,TGTGCCTGGAGTGTGGCGAACACTGAAGCTTTCTTT,CAWSVANTEAFF
-,TRBJ2-3,TRBV19,-,TGTGCCAGTAGTATTGACCGGGACACAGATACGCAGTATTTT,CASSIDRDTDTQYF
-,TRBJ2-1,TRBV5-1,-,TGCGCCAGCAGCTTGGTGGTGGGGCCTTACAATGAGCAGTTCTTC,CASSLVVGPYNEQFF
-,TRBJ1-2,TRBV12-3/TRBV12-4,-,TGTGCCAGCAGTCAAGAAGGACAGACTGGCTACACCTTC,CASSQEGQTGYTF
-,TRBJ1-5,TRBV4-1,TRBD1,TGCGCCAGCAGCCAAGGACAGGGACCTAGCAATCAGCCCCAGCATTTT,CASSQGQGPSNQPQHF
-,TRBJ2-7,TRBV21-1,-,TGTGCCAGCAGCAAAGATGGGACAGGGGGACTCTACGAGCAGTACTTC,CASSKDGTGGLYEQYF
-,TRBJ2-1,TRBV5-1,-,TGCGCCAGCAGCTTGGGTCAGGGTTCCTACAATGAGCAGTTCTTC,CASSLGQGSYNEQFF
-,TRBJ2-5,TRBV2,-,TGTGCCAGCAGTGAAGACATGGAGGGGACCCAGTACTTC,CASSEDMEGTQYF
-,TRBJ2-7,TRBV30,-,TGTGCCTGGAGTGCCTACAGGAGTCGGAGCTCCTACGAGCAGTACTTC,CAWSAYRSRSSYEQYF
-,TRBJ2-7,TRBV2,TRBD2,TGTGCCAGCAGTGAGCGACTAGCGGGGTCCTACGAGCAGTACTTC,CASSERLAGSYEQYF
-,TRBJ2-3,TRBV28,TRBD2,TGTGCCAGCACCCCTTTCTTAGGGACTAGCGGGAGAGACACAGATACGCAGTATTTT,CASTPFLGTSGRDTDTQYF
-,TRBJ2-7,TRBV6-1,-,TGTGCCAGCAGTGAAGATCATGGGTCTAGGCAGTACTTC,CASSEDHGSRQYF
-,TRBJ1-5,TRBV7-2,TRBD1,TGTGCCAGCAGCCCCGGACAGGGTACTAGCAATCAGCCCCAGCATTTT,CASSPGQGTSNQPQHF
-,TRBJ1-3,TRBV9,TRBD1,TGTGCCAGCAGCACGGGGACAGCTGGAAACACCATATATTTT,CASSTGTAGNTIYF
-,TRBJ2-1,TRBV5-4,TRBD2,TGTGCCAGCAGCCATGGACTAGCGGGGCCCTTTTACAATGAGCAGTTCTTC,CASSHGLAGPFYNEQFF
-,TRBJ2-7,TRBV6-5,-,TGTGCCAGCAGTTACGCTAACCGGGACATTTCCGAGCAGTACTTC,CASSYANRDISEQYF
-,TRBJ1-1,TRBV11-3,-,TGTGCCAGCAGCTCCTCGGAGACTTATTTTACTGAAGCTTTCTTT,CASSSSETYFTEAFF
-,TRBJ2-5,TRBV5-1,TRBD2,TGCGCCAGCAGCTTGGGGGGGACTAGCGGGAGTCCAGAGACCCAGTACTTC,CASSLGGTSGSPETQYF
-,TRBJ1-5,TRBV6-5,-,TGTGCCAGCAGCAACCCTCAGTCGAACAATCAGCCCCAGCATTTT,CASSNPQSNNQPQHF
few,TRBJ2-5,TRBV7-6,-,TGTGCCAGCAGCTTAGGAAGGACCCGGGGGATGGGAGAGACCCAGTACTTC,CASSLGRTRGMGETQYF
few,TRBJ2-5,TRBV2,TRBD2,TGTGCCAGTCACGGGACTAGCGGACAAGAGACCCAGTACTTC,CASHGTSGQETQYF
-,TRBJ2-2,TRBV19,-,TGTGCCAGTAGGATGAGGGAGAACACCGGGGAGCTGTTTTTT,CASRMRENTGELFF
-,TRBJ2-7,TRBV6-5,-,TGTGCCAGCAGTTACTTCCCGGGTACCTACGAGCAGTACTTC,CASSYFPGTYEQYF
-,TRBJ2-7,TRBV7-8,TRBD2,TGTGCCAGCAGCCCGCCGCGGGGGGCGCAGCAGTACTTC,CASSPPRGAQQYF
-,TRBJ2-3,TRBV5-1,-,TGCGCCAGCAGCTCTTCTAGTAGGTCCCCAGATACGCAGTATTTT,CASSSSSRSPDTQYF
-,TRBJ2-2,TRBV29-1,TRBD2,TGCAGCGCCGGGACTAGTGTTGGCACCGGGGAGCTGTTTTTT,CSAGTSVGTGELFF
once,TRBJ1-6,TRBV6-5,-,TGTGCCAGCACCCCACAGGTTAATAATTCACCCCTCCACTTT,CASTPQVNNSPLHF
-,TRBJ1-1,TRBV2,TRBD1,TGTGCCAGCAGTGGTCAGGGGGTGAACACTGAAGCTTTCTTT,CASSGQGVNTEAFF
-,TRBJ1-2,TRBV7-2,TRBD1,TGTGCCAGCAGCCGCAACAGGGGAGAGGGCTATGGCTACACCTTC,CASSRNRGEGYGYTF
-,TRBJ2-7,TRBV5-5,TRBD1,TGTGCCAGCAGACCTACCCCGGGACAGGGGAGATACGAGCAGTACTTC,CASRPTPGQGRYEQYF
-,TRBJ2-7,TRBV2,-,TGTGCCAGCAGTGATGCGGCGGGTTTCACCTACGAGCAGTACTTC,CASSDAAGFTYEQYF
-,TRBJ1-1,TRBV2,TRBD1,TGTGCCAGCAGGGTTACAGGGGGCTCTGAAGCTTTCTTT,CASRVTGGSEAFF
once,TRBJ2-1,TRBV30,-,TGTGCCTGGAGTCGGACACAGGGCTACAATGAGCAGTTCTTC,CAWSRTQGYNEQFF